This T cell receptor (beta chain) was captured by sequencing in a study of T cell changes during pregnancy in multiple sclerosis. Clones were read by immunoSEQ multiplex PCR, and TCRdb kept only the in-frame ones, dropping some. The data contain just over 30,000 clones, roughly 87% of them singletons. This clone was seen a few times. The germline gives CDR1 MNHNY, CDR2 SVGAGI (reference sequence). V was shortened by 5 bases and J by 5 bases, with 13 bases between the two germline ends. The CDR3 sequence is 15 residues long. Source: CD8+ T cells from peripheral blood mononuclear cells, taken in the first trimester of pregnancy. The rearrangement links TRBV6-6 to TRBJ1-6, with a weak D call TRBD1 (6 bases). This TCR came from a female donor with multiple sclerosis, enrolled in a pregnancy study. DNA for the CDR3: TGTGCCAGCAGTCCACAGGGTCTAGATAATTCACCCCTCCACTTT. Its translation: CASSPQGLDNSPLHF.